The source of this T cell receptor (beta chain) is a study of T-cell reconstitution after alpha-beta-depleted transplantation in children. Whole-study results and caveats: T-cell counts and diversity at one year following transplant were attributed mainly to newly produced T cells. After transplant, at about two months, alpha-beta T cells were reportedly derived from several hundred expanded graft clones. Surviving recipient T cells and thymic progenitors accounted for the high day-60 TCRbeta diversity observed in some patients.

Preparation of the TCRbeta library was carried out with unique molecular identifiers. TCRdb itself ran the PCR reads through MiXCR, one entry per CDR3 protein. Among about 290,000 distinct CDR3 sequences listed, 6.5% to 9% were seen once. At least ten counts were recorded for this clonotype. The antigen is undetermined. The V gene lost 0 bases and the J gene lost 1 base, with 6 bases spanning the gap. Germline V gene data show CDR1 as DFQATT and CDR2 as SNEGSKA (reference sequence). This CDR3 is 13 amino acids long. This chain uses TRBV20-1 with TRBJ1-1; D gene unclear. The sequence was collected from a female patient between 2 and 15 years old who had a stem cell transplant for Fanconi anemia, so the T cells may come from the graft donor. The sample consisted of peripheral blood, taken 360 days after TCRalphabeta/CD19-depleted stem cell transplant. CDR3 coding DNA: TGCAGTGCTAGAGAAAACTGGAACACTGAAGCTTTCTTT. This encodes CSARENWNTEAFF.